These 5 T cell receptor beta chains were sequenced from one sample in a study of blood T cell repertoires in COVID-19 (dated by TCRdb to 2018 to 2020). The library came from the immunoSEQ multiplex PCR assay. What TCRdb holds here is the immuneACCESS table cut down to in-frame rearrangements. Part of the clones is not present; checked against another copy, under half of the missing clones reflect an unresolved V gene, and the others are unexplained. The sample table records about 340,000 clones; 88% of these occur just once. Approximately 7.4% of the sample lies in the top ten. Sequencing was done on a sample of peripheral blood. These receptors were taken from a woman in her 70s with COVID-19, enrolled during active disease.

This clone was seen a single time. CDR3 DNA: TGTGCCAGCAGTACCCCGGGGACTAGCGGGGGGGAGACCCAGTACTTC. Translation: CASSTPGTSGGETQYF. The J gene is TRBJ2-5, the V gene TRBV28, with 15 bases lining up with TRBD2. Germline CDR1 is MDHEN and CDR2 is SYDVKM. The CDR3 consists of 16 residues. The trim removed 5 bases at V and 5 bases at J, leaving 6 bases unmatched. The full variable domain, rest sourced from reference TRBV28 and TRBJ2-5, is DVKVTQSSRYLVKRTGEKVFLECVQDMDHENMFWYRQDPGLGLRLIYFSYDVKMKEKGDIPEGYSVSREKKERFSLILESASTNQTSMYLCASSTPGTSGGETQYFGPGTRLLVL.

The chain employs TRBV11-2 and TRBJ2-7; 10 bases match TRBD1. There are 16 residues in the CDR3. J was trimmed by 2 bases and V by 1 base; bases with no gene match: 5. Looked up from germline, CDR1 is SGHAT and CDR2 is FQNNGV. The CDR3 spells CASSLAGTGEAYEQYF. The CDR3 bases are TGTGCCAGCAGCTTAGCGGGGACAGGGGAGGCCTACGAGCAGTACTTC.

The genes are TRBV6-2 or TRBV6-3 and TRBJ2-3; 13 bases fit TRBD2. Germline assignment: CDR1 MNHEY and CDR2 SVGEGT. V shed 2 bases, J shed 5 bases, and the junction held 10 bases outside the gene matches. CDR3 length equals 18 residues. DNA for the CDR3: TGTGCCAGCAGTTACGTCTTCACTAGCGGGGGGGCCCAAGATACGCAGTATTTT. This sequence encodes CASSYVFTSGGAQDTQYF.

The V and J genes are TRBV11-3 and TRBJ1-1; D ambiguous. V lost 4 bases, J lost 1 base, and 7 bases lay in between. The CDR3 totals 13 residues. Germline lookup yields CDR1 SGHNT and CDR2 YENEEA. The DNA of the CDR3 is TGTGCCAGCAGCTATGCAGGGAACACTGAAGCTTTCTTT. This sequence encodes CASSYAGNTEAFF.

This clone was seen just once. V is TRBV5-1 and J is TRBJ1-1; D perhaps matches TRBD1 (6 bases). Per germline, CDR1 SGHRS and CDR2 YFSETQ. The CDR3 consists of 16 residues. V lost 4 bases to trimming and J lost 6 bases, with 22 bases between them. In nucleotides, the CDR3 is TGCGCCAGCAGCCCAACACCTCAGGGGAAGAAGGCTGAAGCTTTCTTT. Its translation: CASSPTPQGKKAEAFF.